This paragraph covers one T cell receptor (beta chain) sequence. The data were obtained in a study of Graves' ophthalmopathy and Graves' hyperthyroidism. The study amplified TCR beta CDR3 regions using RNA transcripts. Amplification began with first-round RT-PCR using HTBI primers, then second-round multiplex PCR was performed. TCRdb reprocessed the multiplex PCR reads via MiXCR and lists one record per CDR3 protein. Among 650,000 to 900,000 distinct CDR3 sequences, roughly two fifths were seen once, and the ten largest hold 44%. Looked up from germline, CDR1 is KGHDR and CDR2 is SFDVKD. The V segment lost 11 bases and the J segment 3 bases; nucleotides outside the gene matches: 14. The CDR3 loop spans 16 amino acids.

This TCR was sampled from an adult man with Graves' ophthalmopathy. The chain has TRBV24-1 and TRBJ2-5; the match to TRBD2 covers 10 bases. The sequenced sample was peripheral blood. The DNA of the CDR3 is TGTGCCAGCAGCAATCCCAGGACTAGCGGAAAAGAGACCCAGTACTTC. It encodes CASSNPRTSGKETQYF.